This TCR beta chain derives from a study of vaccination effects on CD4 cells after COVID-19. As for the study in general: The post-vaccine samples were taken, at the median, 72 days after the second dose.

Broader study findings: Researchers reported few convalescent patients and no early post-infection timepoints in the study.

The junction had 18 bases not matched to a gene; V was cut back by 4 bases and J by 9 bases. The germline V gene has CDR1 SGHDT and CDR2 YYEEEE. The CDR3 has 16 residues. Concerning this clone itself: Antigen specificity is unknown.

Libraries were prepared by immunoSEQ multiplex PCR; TCRdb keeps only in-frame clonotypes and omits some of them. This table has more than 9,500 clones, around 68% appearing once. Antigen-specific CD4+ T cells were first expanded with viral peptide pools by the ViraFEST assay and only then sequenced. Isolation of CD4+ T cells took place after 10 days of culture. Two doses of either BNT162b2 or mRNA-1273 were given to each participant. Cultures got half-medium changes with IL-2 on days 3 and 7. This clonotype was obtained from a human donor who received a COVID-19 vaccine. V gene TRBV5-6 combines with J gene TRBJ2-5; 7 bases fit TRBD2. The sample in question was CD4+ T cells from PBMCs cultured with SARS-CoV-2 spike peptides, obtained after COVID-19 vaccination. The CDR3 is CASSPTGLGRSSAQYF. CDR3 bases: TGTGCCAGCAGCCCAACTGGACTAGGGCGGAGTTCGGCCCAGTACTTC.